The source of this T cell receptor beta chain is a study of shared clonotypes between healthy human individuals. CD4+ cell separation produced CD45RA+ naive and CD45RA-negative memory subsets. General observations from the study: Naive subsets typically showed greater estimated richness than memory subsets. Blood was the only sampled material, and tissue repertoires likely differ.

This CDR3 spans 15 amino acids. Germline loops: CDR1 MDHEN, CDR2 SYDVKM. V lost 1 base, J lost 6 bases, and 16 bases lay in between. In the source study's methods: ImmunoSEQ junction-only sequences lacked quality scores, so their filtering differed. Some clones are missing from TCRdb's copy, which holds only in-frame ones; the method was immunoSEQ multiplex PCR. That table is the source of V, J and clone size, and D and trimming were worked out from the DNA. Among about 1.5 million clones, approximately 98% were seen once, and the ten largest hold less than 0.55%. For this clone: As yet, its antigen is unknown.

V usage is TRBV28 and J usage is TRBJ2-7; D perhaps matches TRBD2 (5 bases). The clonotype originates from a young man in good health. The sequencing sample was made of naive CD4+ T cells sorted from blood. Subset of the sample: CD45RA+ positively selected. CDR3: CASSLSGGWAGEQYF. In DNA, the CDR3 is TGTGCCAGCAGTTTATCTGGCGGGTGGGCGGGCGAGCAGTACTTC.